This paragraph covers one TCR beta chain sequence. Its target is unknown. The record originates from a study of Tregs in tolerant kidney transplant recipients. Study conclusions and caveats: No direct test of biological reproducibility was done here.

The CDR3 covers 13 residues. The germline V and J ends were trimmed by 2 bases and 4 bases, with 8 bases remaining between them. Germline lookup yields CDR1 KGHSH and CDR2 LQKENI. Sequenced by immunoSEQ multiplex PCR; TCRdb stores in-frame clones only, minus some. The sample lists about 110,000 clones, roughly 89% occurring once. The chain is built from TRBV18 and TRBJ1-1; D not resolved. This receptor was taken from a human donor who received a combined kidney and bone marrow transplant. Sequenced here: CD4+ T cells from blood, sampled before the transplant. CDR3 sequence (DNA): TGTGCCAGCTCACCATCGACGGGCACTGAAGCTTTCTTT. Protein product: CASSPSTGTEAFF.